This TCR beta chain derives from a study of blood T cell repertoires in COVID-19. Profiled with immunoSEQ multiplex PCR; TCRdb holds only in-frame clones, not every one. The sample shows roughly 290,000 clones, approximately 92% of them seen only once. V gave up 9 bases and J gave up 4 bases, with 10 bases separating them. The CDR3 consists of 12 residues. The germline V gene has CDR1 LNHDA and CDR2 SQIVND (reference sequence). This chain joins TRBV19 and TRBJ1-5; no reliable D call. What was sequenced was peripheral blood. The receptor was derived from a woman in her twenties or thirties with COVID-19, enrolled during active disease. CDR3 nucleotides: TGTGCCAGCCTGGAGGGAAATCAGCCCCAGCATTTT. Translated, it gives CASLEGNQPQHF.